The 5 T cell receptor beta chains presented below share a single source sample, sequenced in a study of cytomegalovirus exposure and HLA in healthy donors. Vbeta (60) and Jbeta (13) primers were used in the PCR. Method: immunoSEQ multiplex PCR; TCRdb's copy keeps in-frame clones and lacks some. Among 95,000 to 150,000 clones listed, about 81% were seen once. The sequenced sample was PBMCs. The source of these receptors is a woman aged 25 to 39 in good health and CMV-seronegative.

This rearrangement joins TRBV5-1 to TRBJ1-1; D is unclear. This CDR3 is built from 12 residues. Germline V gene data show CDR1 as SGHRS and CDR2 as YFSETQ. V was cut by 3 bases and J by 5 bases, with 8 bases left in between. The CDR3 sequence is CASSWTGTEAFF. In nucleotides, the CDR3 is TGCGCCAGCAGCTGGACGGGGACTGAAGCTTTCTTT.

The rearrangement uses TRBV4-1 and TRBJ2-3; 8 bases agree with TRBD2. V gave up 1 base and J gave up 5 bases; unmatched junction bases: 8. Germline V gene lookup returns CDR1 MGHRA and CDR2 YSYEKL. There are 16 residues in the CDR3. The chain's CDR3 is CASSQGEGLARDTQYF. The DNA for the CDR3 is TGCGCCAGCAGCCAAGGCGAAGGACTAGCAAGAGATACGCAGTATTTT.

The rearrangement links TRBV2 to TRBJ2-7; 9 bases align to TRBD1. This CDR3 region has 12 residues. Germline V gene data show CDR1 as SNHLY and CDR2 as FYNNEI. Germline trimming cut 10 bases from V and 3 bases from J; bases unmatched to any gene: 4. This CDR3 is CAKGQGVYEQYF. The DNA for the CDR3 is TGTGCCAAGGGACAGGGAGTCTACGAGCAGTACTTC. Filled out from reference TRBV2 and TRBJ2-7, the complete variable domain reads EPEVTQTPSHQVTQMGQEVILRCVPISNHLYFYWYRQILGQKVEFLVSFYNNEISEKSEIFDDQFSVERPDGSNFTLKIRSTKLEDSAMYFCAKGQGVYEQYFGPGTRLTVT.

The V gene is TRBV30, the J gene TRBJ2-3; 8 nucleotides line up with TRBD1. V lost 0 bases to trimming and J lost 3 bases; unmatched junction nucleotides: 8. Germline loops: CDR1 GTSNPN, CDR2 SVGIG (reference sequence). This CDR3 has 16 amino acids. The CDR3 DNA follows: TGTGCCTGGAGTGTACTCGGCAGGGGGCCGACAGATACGCAGTATTTT. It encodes CAWSVLGRGPTDTQYF.

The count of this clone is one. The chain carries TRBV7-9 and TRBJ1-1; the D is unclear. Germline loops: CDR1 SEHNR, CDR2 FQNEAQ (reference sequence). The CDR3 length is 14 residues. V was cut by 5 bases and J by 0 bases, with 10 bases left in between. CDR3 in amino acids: CASSLTGMNTEAFF. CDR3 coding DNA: TGTGCCAGCAGCCTGACCGGGATGAACACTGAAGCTTTCTTT.